What follows are 20 T cell receptor beta chains derived from one specimen sequenced in a study of metastatic and nonmetastatic thyroid tumors. TCRdb re-called the PCR reads with MiXCR. This table holds 50,000 to 60,000 clones, 17% found once. All patients were treatment-naive before thyroid surgery. The sample taken for sequencing was blood. These receptors were obtained from a female donor with papillary thyroid cancer or a benign thyroid nodule (not recorded which). Some clones in this sample may be carry-over from other donors' samples.

Concerning this clone itself: One base away lies a much larger clone, so this may be a sequencing read error. The chain recombines TRBV2 with TRBJ1-4; TRBD1 might be the D (6 bases). This CDR3 has 16 residues. Germline V lookup: CDR1 SNHLY, CDR2 FYNNEI. V lost 8 bases and J lost 10, with 26 bases in between. CDR3 nucleotides: TGTGCCAGCGGAGCCGGTAGGGGGGGCCGAAGTGGAAAACTGTTTTTT. This translates into CASGAGRGGRSGKLFF.

Of note for this clone: A much larger clonotype is one base distant, so this may be a read error. The chain recombines TRBV15 with TRBJ2-1; perhaps TRBD2 as D (6 bases). The CDR3 covers 17 residues. From germline, CDR1 is LNHNV and CDR2 YYDKDF (reference sequence). The V end lost 3 bases, the J end lost 1 base, and 16 bases lay between the germline ends. The CDR3, as DNA: TGTGCCACCAGCAGTTGGCGGCGGGATTTGTCCTACAATGAGCAGTTCTTC. Its protein product is CATSSWRRDLSYNEQFF.

Many counts were recorded for this clone. A clone one base away is much larger, so this may be a read error. The rearrangement links TRBV15 to TRBJ2-1; 11 nucleotides line up with TRBD2. Germline lookup yields CDR1 LNHNV and CDR2 YYDKDF (reference sequence). This CDR3 has 16 residues. V lost 3 bases, J lost 2 bases, and 3 bases stayed unmatched. The CDR3 bases are TGTGCCACCAGCAGGCTAGCGGGAGGACCCTACAATGAGCAGTTCTTC. Protein sequence: CATSRLAGGPYNEQFF.

In its sample, this clone was seen many times. The rearrangement links TRBV6-1 to TRBJ2-7, with 7 positions matching TRBD1. Germline V gene data show CDR1 as MNHNS and CDR2 as SASEGT. The CDR3 is made up of 15 amino acids. V was pared by 5 bases and J by 12 bases, with 19 bases of the junction left unmatched. DNA of the CDR3: TGTGCCAGCAGTCTGACAGGGTCTGGTGTATTTAGTTGGTACTTC. Protein product: CASSLTGSGVFSWYF.

On this clone itself: A much larger clone differs from this one at a single base, so this may be a read error. The chain carries TRBV27 and TRBJ2-1; 8 positions agree with TRBD2. Losses at the gene ends were 10 bases for V and 6 bases for J; bases not matched to a gene: 11. This CDR3 comprises 14 residues. CDR1 and CDR2 from the germline V gene are MNHEY and SMNVEV (reference sequence). CDR3 in amino acids: CAITASGSGNEQFF. The CDR3 DNA reads as TGTGCCATCACTGCCAGCGGGAGCGGCAATGAGCAGTTCTTC.

This clone was seen at least ten times. The gene calls are TRBV9 and TRBJ2-5, with 8 positions matching TRBD2. The CDR3 runs to 17 residues. Germline V lookup: CDR1 SGDLS, CDR2 YYNGEE. The V gene end was trimmed by 0 bases and the J gene end by 1 base; junction bases not matched to a gene: 8. The CDR3 sequence is CASSVGVSGSGQETQYF. As DNA, the CDR3 is TGTGCCAGCAGCGTAGGTGTAAGCGGGAGTGGCCAAGAGACCCAGTACTTC.

This clone was counted between two and nine times. A much larger clone lies one base from this, so it may be a read error. The rearrangement links TRBV15 to TRBJ2-1, with D maybe TRBD2 (5 bases). CDR3 size: 15 residues. Germline loops: CDR1 LNHNV, CDR2 YYDKDF (reference sequence). The CDR3, as DNA: TGTGTCACCAGCAGAACCCGGGCGGAGGTCAATGAGCAGTTCTTC. This translates into CVTSRTRAEVNEQFF.

This rearrangement joins TRBV18 to TRBJ1-2; D is uncertain. Deletions cut 4 bases from V and 5 bases from J, with 11 bases between. The germline gives CDR1 KGHSH, CDR2 LQKENI. This CDR3 contains 13 residues. For the CDR3, the DNA is TGTGCCAGCTCACAGGTCAAGCTGTATGGCTACACCTTC. This translates into CASSQVKLYGYTF. Supplemented by reference TRBV18 and TRBJ1-2, the full variable domain reads NAGVMQNPRHLVRRRGQEARLRCSPMKGHSHVYWYRQLPEEGLKFMVYLQKENIIDESGMPKERFSAEFPKEGPSILRIQQVVRGDSAAYFCASSQVKLYGYTFGSGTRLTVV.

As concerns this clone: In this CDR3 the conserved last residue, phenylalanine or tryptophan, is missing, so a read error is likely. This chain joins TRBV6-1 and TRBJ2-7; weak D call: TRBD1 (6 bases). This CDR3 spans 12 amino acids. CDR1 and CDR2 (germline): MNHNS, SASEGT. Trimming stripped 3 bases from V and 7 bases from J, with 10 bases between. The CDR3 sequence: CASSDKGGEQYS. In DNA form, the CDR3 reads TGTGCCAGCAGTGATAAAGGGGGTGAGCAGTACTCC.

In this sample, this clone turned up a few times. The rearrangement links TRBV27 to TRBJ2-3; a weak D match, TRBD1 (5 bases). Germline CDR1 reads MNHEY; CDR2 reads SMNVEV (reference sequence). Trimming pared 8 bases from V and 0 bases from J, leaving 9 bases between. The CDR3 extends over 13 amino acids. The CDR3 spells CASGQTSTDTQYF. The CDR3 bases are TGTGCCAGCGGACAAACAAGCACAGATACGCAGTATTTT.

This chain uses TRBV20-1 with TRBJ1-6; unclear D gene. Trimming cost V 5 bases and J 0 bases, with 11 bases left between them. Per the germline V gene, CDR1 is DFQATT and CDR2 is SNEGSKA (reference sequence). The length of the CDR3 is 15 residues. This chain's CDR3 is CSAPTLGSYNSPLHF. The CDR3 DNA reads as TGCAGTGCTCCGACATTGGGCTCCTATAATTCACCCCTCCACTTT.

This clone appeared many times. The chain couples TRBV24-1 to TRBJ2-1; no firm D call. Looked up from germline, CDR1 is KGHDR and CDR2 is SFDVKD. Deletions cut 5 bases from V and 8 bases from J, with 9 bases between. This CDR3 contains 12 residues. The CDR3 DNA is TGTGCCACCAGTGTATTGGGTTATGAGCAGTTCTTC. This encodes CATSVLGYEQFF.

The sample holds many counts of this clone. The J gene is TRBJ1-4, the V gene TRBV6-1, with D unclear. V was cut by 5 bases and J by 0 bases, with 13 bases left in between. The germline V gene encodes CDR1 MNHNS and CDR2 SASEGT. The CDR3 consists of 16 residues. CDR3 DNA sequence: TGTGCCAGCAGTTCCCGTGAAGCAGCAACTAATGAAAAACTGTTTTTT. Amino acid sequence: CASSSREAATNEKLFF.

This clone was seen a handful of times. This sequence joins TRBV28 and TRBJ1-5; tentative D call: TRBD1 (6 bases). Germline assignment: CDR1 MDHEN and CDR2 SYDVKM. The CDR3 consists of 16 residues. V was clipped by 7 bases and J by 3 bases, with 19 bases between them. The CDR3 DNA is TGTGCCAGCAAACATAAGGACAGTCTCCACAATCAGCCCCAGCATTTT. Protein: CASKHKDSLHNQPQHF.

There are many counts of this clone. This may stem from a read error, because a much larger clone lies one nucleotide away. The CDR3 region has the DNA TGCAGTGCTGCACCGAACACTGGAGCTTTCTTT. Translating gives CSAAPNTGAFF. This chain uses TRBV20-1 with TRBJ1-1; D is unresolved. The length of the CDR3 is 11 residues. From germline, CDR1 is DFQATT and CDR2 SNEGSKA (reference sequence).

Ten or more counts support this clone. DNA of the CDR3: TGCAGCGTTGAATCCACCGGTCTTGGCTACACCTTC. Protein product: CSVESTGLGYTF. The chain recombines TRBV29-1 with TRBJ1-2, with no clear D. V was shortened by 2 bases and J by 7 bases, with 11 bases between the two germline ends. CDR3 length: 12 amino acids. Per the germline V gene, CDR1 is SQVTM and CDR2 is ANQGSEA.

This clone was observed at least ten times. This may be a read error, as it is one base from a much larger clone. V is TRBV2 and J is TRBJ2-3; D could derive from TRBD1 or TRBD2 (6 bases each). CDR1 is SNHLY, CDR2 FYNNEI, per germline. This CDR3 spans 15 amino acids. With 1 base removed from V and 2 bases from J, the gap between germline ends came to 10 bases. CDR3 bases: TGTGCCAGCAGTGAAGAGGGGGGAGTCACAGATACGCAGTATTTT. Residues: CASSEEGGVTDTQYF.

This clone came up a few times. At one end, the junction sequence differs from germline, possibly due to a read error. Here the CDR3 DNA reads TGTGCCAGCAGTGAAATTGGGCTGGGGTGCGGCTACACATTC. Amino acids: CASSEIGLGCGYTF. The chain has TRBV6-1 and TRBJ1-2; no definite D call. CDR3 length equals 14 residues. Germline V lookup: CDR1 MNHNS, CDR2 SASEGT.

This clone has a handful of counts. A junction boundary mismatches the germline segment, possibly from a read error. In DNA form, the CDR3 reads TGCGCCAGCAGCCAAGCACCCCAGGTTGCGAACACCGGGGAGCTGCTTTTT. Translation gives CASSQAPQVANTGELLF. The chain is built from TRBV4-1 and TRBJ2-2; tentative D call: TRBD2 (5 bases). Germline-derived CDR1 and CDR2 are MGHRA and YSYEKL. The CDR3 extends over 17 amino acids.

In this sample, this clone turned up many times. The chain is built from TRBV6-1 and TRBJ2-3; D gene unclear. CDR3 length: 11 amino acids. V lost 5 bases and J lost 6, with 6 bases in between. The germline CDR1 and CDR2 sequences are MNHNS and SASEGT. Written as DNA, the CDR3 is TGTGCCAGCAGTCAACGGGATACGCAGTATTTT. Its protein product is CASSQRDTQYF.